The clone carrying this T cell receptor beta chain showed up many times. Its antigen is undetermined. Unique molecular identifiers were incorporated when the TCRbeta library was constructed. In TCRdb, the PCR reads were re-called with MiXCR into one record per CDR3 protein. The table shows hundreds of thousands of distinct CDR3 sequences, with less than 9% occurring only once. The V end was cut by 7 bases, the J end by 2 bases, with 15 bases between. The V gene's germline CDR1 is MDHEN and CDR2 SYDVKM. This CDR3 contains 14 residues. The sample belongs to a study of T-cell reconstitution after alpha-beta-depleted transplantation in children. Study-wide results and limits: Newly produced T cells mostly provided counts and TCRbeta diversity after one year, as hyperexpanded clones declined. As was reported, about two months after transplant, alpha-beta T cells came from several hundred expanded graft clones. Some patients showed high day-60 TCRbeta diversity, which derived from surviving recipient T cells and thymic progenitors.

This chain links TRBV28 with TRBJ2-7; D unresolved. Sequenced here: PBMCs, mostly from graft donor cells, sampled 180 days after TCRalphabeta/CD19-depleted stem cell transplant. This TCR came from a male patient younger than 18 who had a stem cell transplant for acute lymphoblastic leukemia, so the T cells may come from the graft donor. The CDR3 protein is CASTRPTYAYEQYF. As DNA, the CDR3 is TGTGCCAGCACGCGGCCCACATACGCCTACGAGCAGTACTTC.